This note documents a single T cell receptor (beta chain) sequence. The length of the CDR3 is 17 residues. Germline values: CDR1 LGHNA, CDR2 YNFKEQ. V shed 1 base and J 7 bases; nucleotides not matched to a gene: 6. This entry comes from a study of blood T cell repertoires in COVID-19. Sequencing used immunoSEQ multiplex PCR; TCRdb keeps in-frame clones, though not all of them. The table shows 140,000 to 150,000 clones, with over 75% occurring only once. Sequenced: peripheral blood. This receptor was obtained from a human donor in a cohort sampled during active COVID-19. The V gene is TRBV4-2, the J gene TRBJ2-1; 14 nucleotides agree with TRBD2. The CDR3 sequence is CASSQAEGTSGRNEQFF. DNA of the CDR3: TGTGCCAGCAGCCAAGCCGAAGGGACTAGCGGGAGAAATGAGCAGTTCTTC.